The rows below give T cell receptor beta chains drawn from one sample of a study of regulatory T cells in long-lasting Graves disease. TCRdb itself ran the multiplex PCR reads through MiXCR, one entry per CDR3 protein. The sample includes approximately 540,000 distinct CDR3 sequences, 12% of them seen just once. The same specimen was also included in a second study, on T cells in Graves' hyperthyroidism and ophthalmopathy.

This sample comprised peripheral blood mononuclear cells (PBMCs), obtained at new diagnosis, from a patient treated with antithyroid drugs. The source is a woman aged 30 to 39 with Graves disease. The CDR3 runs from the conserved cysteine through the conserved F or W. Each record gives: V gene, clone size, D gene, J gene, CDR3 protein, CDR3 DNA. A D gene is named only where the DNA matches it firmly. Some rows have no size entry. The others give once, few or many, or a class for an expanded clone.

v_call: TRBV2
clone_size: many
d_call: TRBD2
j_call: TRBJ2-7
cdr3_aa: CASLHSGTSRHEQYF
cdr3_nt: TGTGCCAGCCTCCATTCCGGGACTAGCAGACACGAGCAGTACTTC

v_call: TRBV29-1
clone_size: .
d_call: .
j_call: TRBJ1-3
cdr3_aa: CSVVDSGNTIYF
cdr3_nt: TGCAGCGTTGTTGACTCTGGAAACACCATATATTTT

v_call: TRBV7-2
clone_size: few
d_call: .
j_call: TRBJ2-1
cdr3_aa: CASSLSGLQFF
cdr3_nt: TGTGCCAGCAGCTTATCGGGACTGCAGTTCTTC

v_call: TRBV5-1
clone_size: .
d_call: .
j_call: TRBJ2-3
cdr3_aa: CASSLVGRKTDTQYF
cdr3_nt: TGCGCCAGCAGCTTGGTGGGACGTAAGACAGATACGCAGTATTTT

v_call: TRBV2
clone_size: .
d_call: TRBD2
j_call: TRBJ2-1
cdr3_aa: CASMLASGPHYNEQFF
cdr3_nt: TGTGCCAGCATGCTCGCTAGCGGGCCCCACTACAATGAGCAGTTCTTC

v_call: TRBV28
clone_size: many
d_call: .
j_call: TRBJ2-5
cdr3_aa: CASSLLGGGTQYF
cdr3_nt: TGTGCCAGCAGTTTACTCGGGGGAGGGACCCAGTACTTC

v_call: TRBV11-2
clone_size: few
d_call: .
j_call: TRBJ2-5
cdr3_aa: CASSGFGDQETQYF
cdr3_nt: TGTGCCAGCAGCGGGTTCGGTGACCAAGAGACCCAGTACTTC

v_call: TRBV7-8
clone_size: many
d_call: TRBD2
j_call: TRBJ2-1
cdr3_aa: CASSLEGSGRQFF
cdr3_nt: TGTGCCAGCAGCTTAGAGGGTAGCGGGAGGCAGTTCTTC

v_call: TRBV14
clone_size: few
d_call: .
j_call: TRBJ1-4
cdr3_aa: CASSQEGGFGPTNEKLFF
cdr3_nt: TGTGCCAGCAGCCAAGAAGGGGGTTTTGGTCCAACTAATGAAAAACTGTTTTTT

v_call: TRBV7-8
clone_size: few
d_call: .
j_call: TRBJ2-1
cdr3_aa: CASSLIPIEQFF
cdr3_nt: TGTGCCAGCAGCTTAATCCCGATTGAGCAGTTCTTC

v_call: TRBV5-1
clone_size: .
d_call: .
j_call: TRBJ2-3
cdr3_aa: CASSLTRGWSTDTQYF
cdr3_nt: TGCGCCAGCAGCTTAACTAGAGGATGGAGCACAGATACGCAGTATTTT

v_call: TRBV4-3
clone_size: few
d_call: .
j_call: TRBJ1-1
cdr3_aa: CASSHKNTEAFF
cdr3_nt: TGCGCCAGCAGCCATAAGAACACTGAAGCTTTCTTT

v_call: TRBV7-3
clone_size: many
d_call: .
j_call: TRBJ2-7
cdr3_aa: CASSLLDGGPPKAYEQYF
cdr3_nt: TGTGCCAGCAGCCTCCTAGACGGTGGACCCCCAAAGGCCTACGAGCAGTACTTC

v_call: TRBV11-2
clone_size: many
d_call: .
j_call: TRBJ1-1
cdr3_aa: CASSPQQGSVTEAFF
cdr3_nt: TGTGCCAGCAGCCCTCAACAGGGTTCGGTCACTGAAGCTTTCTTT

v_call: TRBV24-1
clone_size: .
d_call: .
j_call: TRBJ2-3
cdr3_aa: CATSDLTQQEEGGHTDTQYF
cdr3_nt: TGTGCCACCAGTGATTTAACCCAGCAGGAGGAGGGTGGGCACACAGATACGCAGTATTTT